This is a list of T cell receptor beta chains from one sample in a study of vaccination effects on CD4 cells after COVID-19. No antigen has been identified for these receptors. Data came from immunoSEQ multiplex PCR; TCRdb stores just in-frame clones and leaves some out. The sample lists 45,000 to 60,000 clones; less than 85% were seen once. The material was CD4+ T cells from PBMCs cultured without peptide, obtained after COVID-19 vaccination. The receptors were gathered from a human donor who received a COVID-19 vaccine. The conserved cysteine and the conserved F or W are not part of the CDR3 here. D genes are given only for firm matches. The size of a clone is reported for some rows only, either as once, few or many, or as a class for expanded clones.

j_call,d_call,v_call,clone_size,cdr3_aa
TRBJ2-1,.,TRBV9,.,ASSVALDSLVSEQF
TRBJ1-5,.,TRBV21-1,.,AREPGYVGYSNQPQH
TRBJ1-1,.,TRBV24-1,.,ATSDVRAGEAF
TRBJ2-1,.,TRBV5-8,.,ASSGPLRGRDEQF
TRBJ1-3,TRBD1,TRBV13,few,ASSWDRGPGNTIY
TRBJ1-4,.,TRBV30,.,AWRARRATNEKLF
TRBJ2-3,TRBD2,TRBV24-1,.,ATSDLELGGTDTQY
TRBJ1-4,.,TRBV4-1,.,ASSQVRREKLF
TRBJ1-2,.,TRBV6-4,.,ASSPSGANYGYT
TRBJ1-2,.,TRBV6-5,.,ASRIDRNYGYT
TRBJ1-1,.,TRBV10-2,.,ASSEYSEAF
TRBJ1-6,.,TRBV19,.,ASSDPGVYSPLH
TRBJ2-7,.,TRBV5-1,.,ASSFSAYEQY
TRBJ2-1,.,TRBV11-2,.,ASSLDSYKGREQF
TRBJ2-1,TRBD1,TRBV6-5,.,ASSYGTANNEQF
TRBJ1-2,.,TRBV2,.,ASSATPYGYT
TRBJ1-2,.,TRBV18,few,ASSPGTDHGYT
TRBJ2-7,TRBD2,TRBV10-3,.,AISGISGRAGVHEQY
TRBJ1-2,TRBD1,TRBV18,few,ASSPTRGPQGGNYGYT
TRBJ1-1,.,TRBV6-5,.,ASNRGPGTEAF
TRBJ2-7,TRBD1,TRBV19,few,ASSGTGATYEQY
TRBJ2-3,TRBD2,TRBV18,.,ASSPAGGTDTQY
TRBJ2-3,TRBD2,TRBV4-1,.,ASSHYSGRRGDTQY
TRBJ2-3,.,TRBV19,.,ATRFSGQNTDTQY
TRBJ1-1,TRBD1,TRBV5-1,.,ASSPRTGRGMNTEAF
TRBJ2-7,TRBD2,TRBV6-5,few,ASTGTSGSYEQY
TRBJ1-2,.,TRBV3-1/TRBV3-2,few,ASSQGAGAYGYT
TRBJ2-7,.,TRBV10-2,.,ASRLPGRYEQY
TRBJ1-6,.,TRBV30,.,AWTGGARSSSYNSPLH
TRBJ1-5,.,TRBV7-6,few,ASSKQGDQPQH
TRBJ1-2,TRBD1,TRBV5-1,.,ASSKQGALGYT
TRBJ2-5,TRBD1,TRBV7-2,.,ASSRDRGSETQY
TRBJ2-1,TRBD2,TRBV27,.,ASSLAGWSSYNEQF
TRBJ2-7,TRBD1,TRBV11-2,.,ASSLGQGSGEQY
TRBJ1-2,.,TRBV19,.,ASTIPGGVGYGYT
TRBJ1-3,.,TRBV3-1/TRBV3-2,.,ASSPRATGLSGNTIY
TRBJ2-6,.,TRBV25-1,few,ASSEFWSSGANVLT
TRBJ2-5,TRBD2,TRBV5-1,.,ASSLAIGRKEETQY
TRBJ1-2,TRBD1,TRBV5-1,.,ASRLDRRYGYT
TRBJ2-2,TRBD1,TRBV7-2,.,ASSRGQGGTGELF
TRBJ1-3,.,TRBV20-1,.,SASGGPGVSGNTIY